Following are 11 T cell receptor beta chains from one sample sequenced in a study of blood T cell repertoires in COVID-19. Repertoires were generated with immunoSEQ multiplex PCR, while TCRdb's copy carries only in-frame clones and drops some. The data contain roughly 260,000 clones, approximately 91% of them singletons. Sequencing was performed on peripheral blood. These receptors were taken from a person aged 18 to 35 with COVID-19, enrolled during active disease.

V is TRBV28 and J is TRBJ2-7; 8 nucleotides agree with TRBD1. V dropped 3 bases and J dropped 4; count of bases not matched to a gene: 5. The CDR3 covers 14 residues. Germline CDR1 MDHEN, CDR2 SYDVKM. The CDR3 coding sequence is TGTGCCAGCAGTTTGACAGGGGTAAGGTACGAGCAGTACTTC. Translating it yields CASSLTGVRYEQYF.

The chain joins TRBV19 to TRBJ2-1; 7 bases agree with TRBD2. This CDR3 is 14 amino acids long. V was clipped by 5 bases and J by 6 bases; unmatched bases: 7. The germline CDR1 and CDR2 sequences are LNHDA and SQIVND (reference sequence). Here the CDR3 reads CASSWGTIPNEQFF. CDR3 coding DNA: TGTGCCAGTAGTTGGGGGACTATTCCCAATGAGCAGTTCTTC. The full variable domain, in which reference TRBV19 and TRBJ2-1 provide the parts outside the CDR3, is DGGITQSPKYLFRKEGQNVTLSCEQNLNHDAMYWYRQDPGQGLRLIYYSQIVNDFQKGDIAEGYSVSREKKESFPLTVTSAQKNPTAFYLCASSWGTIPNEQFFGPGTRLTVL.

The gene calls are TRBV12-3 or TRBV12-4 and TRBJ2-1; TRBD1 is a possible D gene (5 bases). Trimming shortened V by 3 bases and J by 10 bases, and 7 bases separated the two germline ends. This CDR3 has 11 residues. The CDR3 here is CASSFRVEQFF. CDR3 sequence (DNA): TGTGCCAGCAGTTTCAGGGTAGAGCAGTTCTTC.

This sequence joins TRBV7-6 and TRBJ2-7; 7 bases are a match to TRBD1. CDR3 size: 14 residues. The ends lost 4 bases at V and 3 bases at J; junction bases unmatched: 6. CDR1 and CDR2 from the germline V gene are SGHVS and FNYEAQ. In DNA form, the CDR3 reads TGTGCCAGCAGCTATACACAGGGGCACTACGAGCAGTACTTC. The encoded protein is CASSYTQGHYEQYF.

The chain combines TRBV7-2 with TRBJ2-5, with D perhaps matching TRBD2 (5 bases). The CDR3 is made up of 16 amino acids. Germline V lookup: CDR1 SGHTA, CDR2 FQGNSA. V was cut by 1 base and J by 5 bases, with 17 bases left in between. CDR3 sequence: CASSLGFSGVGETQYF. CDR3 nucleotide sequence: TGTGCCAGCAGCTTAGGATTTTCCGGGGTGGGGGAGACCCAGTACTTC.

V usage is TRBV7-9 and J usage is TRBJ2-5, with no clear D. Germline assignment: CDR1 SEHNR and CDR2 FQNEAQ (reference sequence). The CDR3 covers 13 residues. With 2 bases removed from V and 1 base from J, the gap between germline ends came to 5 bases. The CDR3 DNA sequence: TGTGCCAGCAGCTTAAGCGTCCAAGAGACCCAGTACTTC. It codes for CASSLSVQETQYF.

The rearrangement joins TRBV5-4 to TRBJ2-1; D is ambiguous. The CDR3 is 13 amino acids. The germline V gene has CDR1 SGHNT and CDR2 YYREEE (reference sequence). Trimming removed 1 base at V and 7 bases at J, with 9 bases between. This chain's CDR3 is CASSLRWANEQFF. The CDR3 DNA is TGTGCCAGCAGCTTGAGGTGGGCAAATGAGCAGTTCTTC.

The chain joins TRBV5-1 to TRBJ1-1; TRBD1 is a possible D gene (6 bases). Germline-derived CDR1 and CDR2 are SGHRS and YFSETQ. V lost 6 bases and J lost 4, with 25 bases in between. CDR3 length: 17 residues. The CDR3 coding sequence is TGCGCCAGCAAGTTAGGGAGGGGGACGGTTAGTCGCACTGAAGCTTTCTTT. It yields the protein CASKLGRGTVSRTEAFF. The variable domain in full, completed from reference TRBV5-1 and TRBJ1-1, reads KAGVTQTPRYLIKTRGQQVTLSCSPISGHRSVSWYQQTPGQGLQFLFEYFSETQRNKGNFPGRFSGRQFSNSRSEMNVSTLELGDSALYLCASKLGRGTVSRTEAFFGQGTRLTVV.

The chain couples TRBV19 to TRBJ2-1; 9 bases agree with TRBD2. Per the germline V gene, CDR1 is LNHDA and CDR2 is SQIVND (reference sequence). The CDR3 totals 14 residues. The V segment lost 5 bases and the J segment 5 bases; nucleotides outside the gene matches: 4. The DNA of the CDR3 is TGTGCCAGTAGTGTTAGCGGGAGTAACAATGAGCAGTTCTTC. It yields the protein CASSVSGSNNEQFF.

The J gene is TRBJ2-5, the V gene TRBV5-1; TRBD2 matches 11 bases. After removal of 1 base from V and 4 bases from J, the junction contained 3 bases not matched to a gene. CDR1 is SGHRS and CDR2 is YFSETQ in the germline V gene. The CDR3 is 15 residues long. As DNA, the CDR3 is TGCGCCAGCAGCTTGAAAGGGACTAGCGGAGAGACCCAGTACTTC. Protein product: CASSLKGTSGETQYF.

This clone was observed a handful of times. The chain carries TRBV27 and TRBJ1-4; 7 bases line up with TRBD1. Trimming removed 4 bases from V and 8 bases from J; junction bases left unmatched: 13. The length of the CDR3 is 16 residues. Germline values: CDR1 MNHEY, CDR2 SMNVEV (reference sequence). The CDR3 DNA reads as TGTGCCAGCAGTTCGCAACCGGACAGGAGTTCAGAAAAACTGTTTTTT. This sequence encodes CASSSQPDRSSEKLFF.